One sample yielded the 11 T cell receptor beta chains listed below, sequenced in a study of breast tumors, draining lymph nodes, adjacent tissues. TCRdb reanalysed the multiplex PCR reads using MiXCR and keeps one entry per CDR3 protein. Of several thousand distinct CDR3 sequences listed, roughly 41% are singletons. Sample: tumor-adjacent breast tissue. These receptors were collected from a female donor with breast cancer. Some clones in this sample may be carry-over from other donors' samples.

This clonotype was detected ten times or more. This sequence joins TRBV7-2 and TRBJ2-3; 9 bases agree with TRBD2. Germline CDR1 and CDR2: SGHTA and FQGNSA. With V trimmed by 5 bases and J by 4 bases, 13 bases remained unmatched. The length of the CDR3 is 17 residues. As DNA, the CDR3 is TGTGCCAGCAGCCATAGTTTACTAGCGGGTATGTCAGATACGCAGTATTTT. Translated: CASSHSLLAGMSDTQYF.

The CDR3, as DNA: TGTGCCAGCAGTTACTGGGGTTCACCCCTCCACTTT. It is translated as CASSYWGSPLHF. The V call is TRBV12-3 or TRBV12-4, the J call TRBJ1-6; D gene unclear. The V end was cut by 4 bases, the J end by 9 bases, with 7 bases between. The CDR3 runs to 12 residues.

Sample share makes this clonotype medium-sized. The chain couples TRBV20-1 to TRBJ2-7, with 7 positions matching TRBD2. The CDR3 is 12 amino acids. The V and J ends lost 6 bases and 2 bases, in that order; junction bases with no gene match: 4. CDR1 DFQATT and CDR2 SNEGSKA come from the germline V gene (reference sequence). CDR3 nucleotides: TGCAGTGCCGGGGGGAAAGCCTACGAGCAGTACTTC. Its protein is CSAGGKAYEQYF.

As for this clonotype: The junction departs from the called germline gene at one end, perhaps through a read error. The J gene is TRBJ1-3, the V gene TRBV2, with unresolved D. Germline CDR1 is SNHLY and CDR2 is FYNNEI. The CDR3 has 13 amino acids. The CDR3 DNA sequence: TGTGCCAGCAGTGGAGGATCTGGAAACACCACATATTTT. This gives the protein CASSGGSGNTTYF.

This clonotype was seen at least ten times. This clone may be a read error of a much larger clone one base away. The V and J genes are TRBV11-2 and TRBJ1-2; possibly TRBD1 for D (6 bases). The CDR3 has 12 amino acids. The germline V gene encodes CDR1 SGHAT and CDR2 FQNNGV. CDR3 nucleotides: TGTGTCAGCAGCTATTACAGGGATAGCTCCACCTTC. Amino acid sequence: CVSSYYRDSSTF.

There are many counts of this clonotype. The chain joins TRBV28 to TRBJ2-7; 9 nucleotides line up with TRBD1. This CDR3 is 15 amino acids long. V shed 6 bases and J 4 bases; nucleotides not matched to a gene: 10. The germline CDR1 and CDR2 sequences are MDHEN and SYDVKM. CDR3 sequence: CASSLTGQGRYEQYF. As DNA, the CDR3 is TGTGCCAGCAGCTTGACGGGACAGGGCAGGTACGAGCAGTACTTC.

In regard to this clonotype: A read error may account for a junction end that differs from germline. The chain uses TRBV30 and TRBJ2-1; D is unresolved. Germline assignment: CDR1 GTSNPN and CDR2 SVGIG (reference sequence). The CDR3 length is 13 residues. CDR3 protein: CAWRQPANNVQFF. The DNA of the CDR3 is TGTGCCTGGAGACAGCCCGCCAACAATGTGCAGTTCTTC.

This clonotype was seen many times. This chain joins TRBV12-3 or TRBV12-4 and TRBJ2-2; TRBD2 is a possible D gene (5 bases). Between the trimmed V and J ends, which lost 3 bases and 0 bases, there was a span of 14 bases. The CDR3 extends over 17 amino acids. The CDR3 DNA reads as TGTGCCAGCAGTTTGCCCGGGGATACGGCGAACACCGGGGAGCTGTTTTTT. Translated, it gives CASSLPGDTANTGELFF.

Many counts were recorded for this clonotype. The chain links TRBV20-1 to TRBJ2-2; D unresolved. Germline V gene data show CDR1 as DFQATT and CDR2 as SNEGSKA (reference sequence). The CDR3 covers 12 residues. Trimming cost V 4 bases and J 1 base, with 4 bases left between them. CDR3 in amino acids: CSANRNTGELFF. The CDR3 DNA reads TGCAGTGCTAACAGGAACACCGGGGAGCTGTTTTTT.

This clonotype is classed as medium-sized. V gene TRBV18 combines with J gene TRBJ2-7; TRBD1 matches 7 bases. Germline V CDR1 and CDR2: KGHSH, LQKENI. The CDR3 is 12 residues long. The junction had 4 bases not matched to a gene; V was cut back by 4 bases and J by 7 bases. The CDR3 DNA reads TGTGCCAGCTCACTCACAGGGGTAGAGCAGTACTTC. It yields the protein CASSLTGVEQYF.

Within the sample, this clonotype is medium-sized. The gene calls are TRBV3-1 and TRBJ1-6; weak D call: TRBD1 (5 bases). This CDR3 has 12 amino acids. Trimming removed 3 bases at V and 8 bases at J, with 5 bases between. Germline loops: CDR1 LGHDT, CDR2 YNNKEL (reference sequence). CDR3 sequence: CASSQGDSPLHF. In DNA form, the CDR3 reads TGTGCCAGCAGCCAGGGGGATTCACCCCTCCACTTT.